This T cell receptor beta chain derives from a study of blood T cell repertoires in COVID-19. The CDR3 is made up of 14 amino acids. As originally analysed: Estimated nucleated cell counts came from reference gene primer amplification. Libraries were prepared by immunoSEQ multiplex PCR; TCRdb keeps only in-frame clonotypes and omits some of them. D and trimming were read from the DNA, whereas the V and J calls and clone size are those reported in that table. The repertoire includes more than 85,000 clones, more than 85% of them detected once, and 3% sits in the top ten. The V gene is TRBV21-1, the J gene TRBJ1-5. TRBV21-1 is described as a pseudogene. The material sequenced was peripheral blood. The source is a man aged 50 or older with active or convalescent COVID-19. CDR3 DNA sequence: TGTGCCAGCACCTTCGGACGGAGGAATCAGCCCCAGCATTTT. Protein: CASTFGRRNQPQHF.